This T cell receptor beta chain is drawn from a study of blood T cell repertoires in COVID-19. Whole-study context: In each case, the material was cDNA or gDNA derived from T cells, B-cell-depleted T cells, or PBMCs.

Clones were read by immunoSEQ multiplex PCR, and TCRdb kept only the in-frame ones, dropping some. Of about 220,000 clones listed, around 83% are singletons. Trimming pared 6 bases from V and 8 bases from J, leaving 13 bases between. Germline V gives CDR1 MNHNY, CDR2 SVGAGI (reference sequence). The length of the CDR3 is 12 residues. The genes are TRBV6-6 and TRBJ1-2; D not certain. The receptor comes from a man aged 40-50 years who had recovered from COVID-19. Material: peripheral blood. The CDR3 DNA follows: TGTGCCAGCAGGCCGCTAGAGGCCGGCTACACCTTC. Its protein is CASRPLEAGYTF.